This T cell receptor beta chain originates from a study of CD8+ T cells in alopecia areata. As to treatment: oral pan-JAK inhibitor, 5-10 mg twice daily. It was from alopecia areata patients that lesional scalp punch biopsies and peripheral blood were collected. PBMCs, the starting material, were the source of sorted CD4+ and CD8+ T cells. RNA, once extracted, was reverse transcribed into cDNA for use as the sequencing template. Only in-frame clones appear in the TCRdb table, and some are missing; sequencing was by immunoSEQ multiplex PCR. The sample has 250,000 to 300,000 clones; over 45% are singletons. V was clipped by 6 bases and J by 4 bases; unmatched bases: 5. Looked up from germline, CDR1 is SQVTM and CDR2 is ANQGSEA. The CDR3 extends over 12 amino acids.

The sequencing used CD4+ T cells sorted from blood, collected at week 24, from a patient treated with tofacitinib. This sequence was found in a human donor with alopecia areata. This sequence joins TRBV29-1 and TRBJ2-7, with 8 positions matching TRBD1. This chain's CDR3 is CSVRDRIYEQYF. CDR3 sequence (DNA): TGCAGCGTGAGGGACAGGATATACGAGCAGTACTTC.